The present T cell receptor (beta chain) was sequenced within a study of blood T cell repertoires in COVID-19. About the research overall: Collection of acute and convalescent COVID-19 samples took place in the United States, Italy and Spain.

The table came from immunoSEQ multiplex PCR; TCRdb's copy has only in-frame clones and leaves some out. The sample shows about 100,000 clones, 87% of them seen only once. Trimming took off 1 base at V and 0 bases at J, with 9 bases between the two ends. Germline CDR1 reads SGHNT; CDR2 reads YYREEE (reference sequence). The CDR3 is made up of 15 amino acids. The chain has TRBV5-4 and TRBJ2-3, with TRBD1 as a possible D gene (6 bases). This clonotype was obtained from a man younger than 40 in a cohort sampled during active COVID-19. Specimen: peripheral blood. Written as DNA, the CDR3 is TGTGCCAGCAGCTTGCAGGGGCCTAGCACAGATACGCAGTATTTT. Translating it yields CASSLQGPSTDTQYF.